The entry below gives a single TCR beta chain sequence along with its context. Its target is not known. This sample is drawn from a study of vaccination effects on CD4 cells after COVID-19. Study information: Convalescent patient samples, from two individuals, date to 16 days and one week before vaccination. Each culture well received over 1.5 million PBMC. These cells were then cultured in IMDM with 8.5 to 10 IU/ml IL-2 and about 9.9 ug/ml peptides.

The germline CDR1 and CDR2 sequences are SGHRS and YFSETQ. The V gene end was trimmed by 0 bases and the J gene end by 3 bases; junction bases not matched to a gene: 1. The CDR3 has 15 amino acids. Using immunoSEQ multiplex PCR, the repertoire was profiled, and TCRdb retains in-frame clones only, with some absent. Of tens of thousands of clones listed, about 78% are singletons. CD4+ T cells were isolated after less than 13 days of culture. This chain connects TRBV5-1 to TRBJ2-2; 8 bases are shared with TRBD2. Sequences were derived from CD4+ T cells from PBMCs cultured without peptide, sampled before COVID-19 vaccination. This receptor was obtained from a human donor who had a prior SARS-CoV-2 infection. CDR3 sequence reads: CASSLVAGYTGELFF. CDR3 bases: TGCGCCAGCAGCTTGGTAGCGGGATACACCGGGGAGCTGTTTTTT.